These T cell receptor beta chains were read from a single sample in a study of graft-versus-host responses after intestinal transplantation. Sequencing used immunoSEQ multiplex PCR; TCRdb keeps in-frame clones, though not all of them. The sample records approximately 58,000 clones, roughly 89% being singletons. The sample consisted of PBMCs, taken 26 days after transplant. The receptor set was obtained from a human patient who received an intestinal transplant, so some T cells may come from the graft donor. Both conserved end residues are trimmed from each CDR3. Fields, in order: V gene, clone size, CDR3 protein. The size of a clone is reported for some rows only, either as once, few or many, or as a class for expanded clones.

TRBV4-1 NA ASRKVGGGSTNEKLF
TRBV11-2 NA ASSFGRVETQY
TRBV27 NA ASSLSGGGPSSYNEQF
TRBV19 NA ASSILGASRTETQY
TRBV4-1 NA ASSQDRDTNTGELF
TRBV7-9 NA ASSQALGYTQY
TRBV25-1 NA ASSRTGTYNSPLH
TRBV6-1 NA ASSDAGTAHSPLH
TRBV9 NA ASSVSTALSAQY
TRBV6-1 few ASSEVAGLAVFEQY
TRBV5-6 NA ASSLGAGQGNQPQH
TRBV19 NA ASTSGLYNEQF
TRBV5-4 NA ASSTLGQRQGVAEETQY
TRBV28 NA ASSANRGSQPQH
TRBV2 once ASSGPTSGRETQY
TRBV10-2 NA ASLLSGASTDTQY
TRBV5-1 NA ASSLELAGYNEQF
TRBV19 few ASSNIRRGRYNEQF
TRBV6-5 NA ASSDRGRRATEAF
TRBV14 NA ASSTGYNEQF
TRBV7-2 NA ASSPPAGELF
TRBV7-9 NA ASSSTDRVNTGELF
TRBV11-3 NA ASSGGLNTEAF
TRBV7-9 NA ASSSSSGSREQF
TRBV19 NA ASSIDRGSSGANVLT
TRBV30 NA AWTKRVNFGDTQY
TRBV5-1 NA ASSEVEREIYEQY
TRBV28 NA ASRPGQGEANYGYT
TRBV28 once ASSFLTSGGGYNEQF
TRBV27 NA ASSWDRETSPLH
TRBV4-1 NA ASSQEGAGGMANTEAF
TRBV10-2 NA ASSQGLAAYEQY
TRBV28 NA ASRTAPDQRSNQPQH
TRBV4-1 NA ASSQDPATGNYGYT
TRBV7-9 NA ASSSGQGLIQETQY
TRBV14 NA ASSQLQGGNTEAF
TRBV30 NA AWTGISYNEQF
TRBV30 NA AWSHTGGFADTQY
TRBV30 NA AWRQKPGTGETQETQY
TRBV9 NA ASGRQEYNSPLH
TRBV28 NA ASSSRDRVGEQY
TRBV27 NA ASSFLQTPTGELF
TRBV27 NA ASSLQVSMNTEAF
TRBV6-5 NA ASSEDREVAEAF
TRBV27 once ASRTGGTEAF
TRBV10-1 NA ASSESPREQY
TRBV25-1 few ATQGGAQETQY
TRBV28 NA ASSLGGTDTQY
TRBV5-6 NA ASSPGPGSTNEKLF
TRBV7-2 NA ASSLAHRLYTDTQY
TRBV9 NA ASSGIAGRTDTQY
TRBV7-8 NA ASSLEGTVFYGYT
TRBV18 NA ASSLAGTGDGGNTEAF
TRBV6-4 NA ASSESGTDTQY
TRBV4-2 NA ASSQESAGGLYEQF
TRBV7-9 NA ASSPTRDREPLH
TRBV6-1 NA ASTQDSGNTIY
TRBV19 NA ASSGGGTSGSRTTGELF
TRBV6-1 NA VSSDGDRGAYEQY
TRBV12-2 once ASRLQGTIGSPLH